This TCR beta chain was obtained from a study of T cell repertoires in cytomegalovirus infection. Across the study: Matching HLA type, along with CMV infection, was indicated by public TCR beta signatures. Findings of the study overall: Frequencies of public TCR beta families were cumulated, and this identified carriers of CMV plus the relevant HLA. HLA-C-restricted CMV-specific TCR beta clonotypes prevailed in the ex vivo response.

The germline gives CDR1 SEHNR, CDR2 FQNEAQ (reference sequence). The CDR3 spans 17 residues. V was trimmed by 3 bases and J by 0 bases, leaving 18 bases between them. Details on this clonotype: The antigen remains unidentified.

TCRdb used MiXCR to reprocess the reads, holding one entry per CDR3 protein. The table shows approximately 100,000 distinct CDR3 sequences, with about 22% occurring only once. This TCR was sampled from a human donor in good health (CMV status not recorded). Some clones in this sample may be carry-over from other donors' samples. The rearrangement joins TRBV7-9 to TRBJ2-7; D is possibly TRBD1 (5 bases). The sample taken for sequencing was CD8+ T cells from PBMCs. In DNA form, the CDR3 reads TGTGCCAGCAGCTTTAGTGGTGATGGGGCCCACTCCTACGAGCAGTACTTC. Amino acids: CASSFSGDGAHSYEQYF.